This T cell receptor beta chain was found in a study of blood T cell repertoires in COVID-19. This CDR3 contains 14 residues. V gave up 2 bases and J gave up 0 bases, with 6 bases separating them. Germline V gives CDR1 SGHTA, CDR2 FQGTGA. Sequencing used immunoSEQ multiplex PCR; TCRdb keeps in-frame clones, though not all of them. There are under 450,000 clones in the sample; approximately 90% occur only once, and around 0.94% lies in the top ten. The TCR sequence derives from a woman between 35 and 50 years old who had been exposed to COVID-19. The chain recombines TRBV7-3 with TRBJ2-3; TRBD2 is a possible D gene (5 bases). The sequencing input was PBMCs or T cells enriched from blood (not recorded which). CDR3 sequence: CASSLRGSTDTQYF. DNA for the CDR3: TGTGCCAGCAGCTTACGCGGGAGCACAGATACGCAGTATTTT. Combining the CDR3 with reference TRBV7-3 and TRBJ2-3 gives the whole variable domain GAGVSQTPSNKVTEKGKYVELRCDPISGHTALYWYRQSLGQGPEFLIYFQGTGAADDSGLPNDRFFAVRPEGSVSTLKIQRTERGDSAVYLCASSLRGSTDTQYFGPGTRLTVL.